The present TCR beta chain was sequenced within a study of cytomegalovirus exposure and HLA in healthy donors. About the research overall: Previous work identified 90 million to 130 million unique TCR beta sequences from around 200 million T cells. Study-level findings and limits: The study put some 150 TCR beta chains on its list as cytomegalovirus-associated. In a later analysis, at a false discovery rate of 0.05, 16,951 TCR beta sequences matched HLA alleles.

13 Jbeta primers and 60 Vbeta primers were used for the PCR. This table comes from immunoSEQ multiplex PCR, and its TCRdb copy is limited to in-frame clones, with some not included. The sample contains some 76,000 clones, about nine tenths of which appear only once. On this clone itself: Antigen unknown.

The CDR3 spans 15 residues. The germline V gene encodes CDR1 SGHRS and CDR2 YFSETQ. With V trimmed by 0 bases and J by 7 bases, 3 bases remained unmatched. Sequenced input: PBMCs. The chain recombines TRBV5-1 with TRBJ2-1; 11 positions agree with TRBD2. The receptor was derived from a woman aged 25 to 39 in good health and CMV-seronegative. The CDR3 sequence is CASSLGTSGYNEQFF. CDR3 coding DNA: TGCGCCAGCAGCTTGGGGACTAGCGGGTATAATGAGCAGTTCTTC.